This T cell receptor beta chain was profiled in a study of shared clonotypes between healthy human individuals. TCRdb's table, derived via immunoSEQ multiplex PCR, lists solely in-frame clones and lacks some. This table has some 530,000 clones, about 85% appearing once. Comment on this clone: A read error likely explains this, since a far larger clone differs by one base. Other DNA sequences in this sample translate to the same CDR3.

CDR1 is SNHLY, CDR2 FYNNEI, per germline. This CDR3 contains 14 residues. V was pared by 9 bases and J by 7 bases, with 9 bases of the junction left unmatched. This TCR derives from a woman aged 35 to 49 in good health. Some clones in this sample may be carry-over from other donors' samples. The sequenced sample consisted of PBMCs. The chain recombines TRBV2 with TRBJ1-4, with 9 bases lining up with TRBD1. The chain's CDR3 is CASSTDRGSEKLFF. The CDR3 DNA reads TGTGCCAGTAGTACGGACAGGGGAAGTGAAAAACTGTTTTTT.